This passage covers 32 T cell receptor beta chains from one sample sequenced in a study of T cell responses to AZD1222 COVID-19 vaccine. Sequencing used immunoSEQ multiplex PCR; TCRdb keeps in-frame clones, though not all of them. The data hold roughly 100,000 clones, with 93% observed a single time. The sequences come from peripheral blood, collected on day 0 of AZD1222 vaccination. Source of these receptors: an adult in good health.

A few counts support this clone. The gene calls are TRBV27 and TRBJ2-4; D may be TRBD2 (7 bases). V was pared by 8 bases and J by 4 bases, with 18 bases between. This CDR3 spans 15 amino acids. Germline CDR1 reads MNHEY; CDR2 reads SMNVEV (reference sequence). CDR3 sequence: CASPGRGLKKNIQYF. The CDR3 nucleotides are TGTGCCAGCCCCGGGCGGGGGCTGAAAAAAAACATTCAGTACTTC.

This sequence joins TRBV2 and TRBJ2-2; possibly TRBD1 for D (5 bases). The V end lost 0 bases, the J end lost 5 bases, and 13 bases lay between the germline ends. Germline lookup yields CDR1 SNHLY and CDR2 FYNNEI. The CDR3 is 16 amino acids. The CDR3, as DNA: TGTGCCAGCAGTGAAGCGGGGCCCAGCCTTACCGGGGAGCTGTTTTTT. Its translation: CASSEAGPSLTGELFF.

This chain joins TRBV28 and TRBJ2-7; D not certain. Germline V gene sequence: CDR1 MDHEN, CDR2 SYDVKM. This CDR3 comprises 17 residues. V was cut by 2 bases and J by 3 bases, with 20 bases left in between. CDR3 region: CASSLIRAGRTRYEQYF. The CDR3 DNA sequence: TGTGCCAGCAGTTTAATTAGAGCAGGCCGGACGCGCTACGAGCAGTACTTC.

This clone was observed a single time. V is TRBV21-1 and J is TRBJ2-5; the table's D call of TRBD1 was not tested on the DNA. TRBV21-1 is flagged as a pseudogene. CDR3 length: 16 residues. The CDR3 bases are TGTGCCAGCATAAGAGGGCAGGGGGTCACCCAAGAGACCCAGTACTTC. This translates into CASIRGQGVTQETQYF.

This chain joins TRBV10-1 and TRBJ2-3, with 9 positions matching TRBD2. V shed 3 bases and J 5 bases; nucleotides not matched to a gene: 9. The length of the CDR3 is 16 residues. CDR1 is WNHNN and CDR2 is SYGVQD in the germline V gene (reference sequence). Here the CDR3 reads CASSEPNSGRGDTQYF. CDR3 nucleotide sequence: TGCGCCAGCAGTGAACCGAATAGCGGGAGAGGAGATACGCAGTATTTT.

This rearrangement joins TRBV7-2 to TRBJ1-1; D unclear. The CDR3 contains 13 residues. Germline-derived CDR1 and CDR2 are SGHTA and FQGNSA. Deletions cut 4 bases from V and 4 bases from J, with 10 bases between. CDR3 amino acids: CASSSTIRTEAFF. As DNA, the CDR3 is TGTGCCAGCAGCTCCACGATCCGCACTGAAGCTTTCTTT.

The CDR3 sequence: CATSRDLGLTGHEQYF. As DNA, the CDR3 is TGTGCCACCAGCAGAGATCTTGGTCTCACGGGGCACGAGCAGTACTTC. The V gene is TRBV15, the J gene TRBJ2-7; possibly TRBD1 or TRBD2 for D (5 bases each). The CDR3 spans 16 residues. With 0 bases removed from V and 5 bases from J, the gap between germline ends came to 17 bases. CDR1 and CDR2 from the germline V gene are LNHNV and YYDKDF (reference sequence).

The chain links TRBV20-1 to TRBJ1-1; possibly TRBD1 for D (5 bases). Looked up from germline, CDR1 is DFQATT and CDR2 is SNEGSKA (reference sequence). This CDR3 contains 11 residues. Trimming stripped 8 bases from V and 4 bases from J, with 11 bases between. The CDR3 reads CSPLGVTEAFF. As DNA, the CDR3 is TGCAGTCCTCTGGGGGTCACTGAAGCTTTCTTT.

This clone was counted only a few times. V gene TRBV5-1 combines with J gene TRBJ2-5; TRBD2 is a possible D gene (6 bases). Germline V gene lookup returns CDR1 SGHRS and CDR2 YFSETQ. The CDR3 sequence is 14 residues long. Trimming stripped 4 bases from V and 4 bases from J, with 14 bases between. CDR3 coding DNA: TGCGCCAGCAGCACCGGGGGTGAGGGAGAGACCCAGTACTTC. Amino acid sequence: CASSTGGEGETQYF. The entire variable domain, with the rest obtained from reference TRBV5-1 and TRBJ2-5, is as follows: KAGVTQTPRYLIKTRGQQVTLSCSPISGHRSVSWYQQTPGQGLQFLFEYFSETQRNKGNFPGRFSGRQFSNSRSEMNVSTLELGDSALYLCASSTGGEGETQYFGPGTRLLVL.

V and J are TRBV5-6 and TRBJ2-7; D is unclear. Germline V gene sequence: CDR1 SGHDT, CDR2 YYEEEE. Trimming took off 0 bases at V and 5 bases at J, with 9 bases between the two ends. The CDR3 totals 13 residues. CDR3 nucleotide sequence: TGTGCCAGCAGCTTGGCCCGGAACCACGAGCAGTACTTC. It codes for CASSLARNHEQYF. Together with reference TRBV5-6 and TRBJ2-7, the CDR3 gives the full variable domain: DAGVTQSPTHLIKTRGQQVTLRCSPKSGHDTVSWYQQALGQGPQFIFQYYEEEERQRGNFPDRFSGHQFPNYSSELNVNALLLGDSALYLCASSLARNHEQYFGPGTRLTVT.

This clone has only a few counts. The CDR3 loop reads CASSLVSASYNEQFF. The CDR3 DNA sequence: TGTGCCAGCAGCTTGGTTAGCGCGTCCTACAATGAGCAGTTCTTC. The V and J genes are TRBV11-3 and TRBJ2-1, with D possibly being TRBD2 (5 bases). Per germline, CDR1 SGHNT and CDR2 YENEEA. V lost 3 bases and J 1 base, leaving 10 bases between the germline ends. The CDR3 has 15 residues.

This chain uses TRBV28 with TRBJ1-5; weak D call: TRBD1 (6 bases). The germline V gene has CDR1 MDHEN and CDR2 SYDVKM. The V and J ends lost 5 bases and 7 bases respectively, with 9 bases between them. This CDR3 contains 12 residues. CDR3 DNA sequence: TGTGCCAGCAGTGCAGGGGAACAGCCCCAGCATTTT. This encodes CASSAGEQPQHF.

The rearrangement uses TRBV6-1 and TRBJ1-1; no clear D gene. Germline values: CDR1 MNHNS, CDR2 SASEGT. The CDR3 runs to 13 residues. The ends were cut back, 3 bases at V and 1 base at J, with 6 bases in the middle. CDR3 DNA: TGTGCCAGCAGTGAGCAGGCGAACACTGAAGCTTTCTTT. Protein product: CASSEQANTEAFF.

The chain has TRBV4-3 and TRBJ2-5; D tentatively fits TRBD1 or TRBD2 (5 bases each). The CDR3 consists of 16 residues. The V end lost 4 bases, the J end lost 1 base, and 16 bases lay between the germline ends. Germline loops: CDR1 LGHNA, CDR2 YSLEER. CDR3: CASSLLRGGPQETQYF. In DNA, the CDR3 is TGCGCCAGCAGCCTCCTCCGGGGCGGGCCCCAAGAGACCCAGTACTTC.

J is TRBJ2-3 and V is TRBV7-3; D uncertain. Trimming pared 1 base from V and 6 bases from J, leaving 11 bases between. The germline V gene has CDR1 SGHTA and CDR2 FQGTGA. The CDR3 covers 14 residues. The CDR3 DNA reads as TGTGCCAGCAGCTTAAATCCACCCCCTGATACGCAGTATTTT. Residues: CASSLNPPPDTQYF. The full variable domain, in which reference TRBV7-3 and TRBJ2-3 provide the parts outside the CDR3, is GAGVSQTPSNKVTEKGKYVELRCDPISGHTALYWYRQSLGQGPEFLIYFQGTGAADDSGLPNDRFFAVRPEGSVSTLKIQRTERGDSAVYLCASSLNPPPDTQYFGPGTRLTVL.

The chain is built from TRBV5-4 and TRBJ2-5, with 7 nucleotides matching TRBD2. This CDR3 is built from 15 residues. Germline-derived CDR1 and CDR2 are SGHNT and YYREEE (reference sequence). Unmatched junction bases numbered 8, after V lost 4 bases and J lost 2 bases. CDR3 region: CASSVPERGQETQYF. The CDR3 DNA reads TGTGCCAGCAGCGTGCCTGAGCGGGGACAAGAGACCCAGTACTTC.

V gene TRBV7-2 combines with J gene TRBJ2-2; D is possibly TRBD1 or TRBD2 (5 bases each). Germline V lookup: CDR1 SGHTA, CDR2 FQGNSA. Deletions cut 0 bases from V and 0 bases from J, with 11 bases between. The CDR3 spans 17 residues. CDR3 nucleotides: TGTGCCAGCAGCTTAGCGTCGGGGCGAACGAACACCGGGGAGCTGTTTTTT. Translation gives CASSLASGRTNTGELFF.

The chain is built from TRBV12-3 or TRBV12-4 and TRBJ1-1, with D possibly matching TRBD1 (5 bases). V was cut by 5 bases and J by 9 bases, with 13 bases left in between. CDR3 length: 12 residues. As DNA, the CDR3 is TGTGCCAGCAGTCCCCGTCCAGGGAAAGCTTTCTTT. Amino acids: CASSPRPGKAFF.

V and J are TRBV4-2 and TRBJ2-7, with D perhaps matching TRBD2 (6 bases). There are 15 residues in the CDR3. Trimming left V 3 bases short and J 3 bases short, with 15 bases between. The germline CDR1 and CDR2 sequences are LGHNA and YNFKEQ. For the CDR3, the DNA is TGTGCCAGCAGCCAGGACAAGCGGGCATTCTACGAGCAGTACTTC. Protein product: CASSQDKRAFYEQYF.

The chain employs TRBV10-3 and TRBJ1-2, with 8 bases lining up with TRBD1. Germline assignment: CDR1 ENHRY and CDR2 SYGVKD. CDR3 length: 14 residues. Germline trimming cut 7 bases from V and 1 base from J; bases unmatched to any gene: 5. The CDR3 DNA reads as TGTGCCATCACCGATGGACAGGGTAACTATGGCTACACCTTC. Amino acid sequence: CAITDGQGNYGYTF.

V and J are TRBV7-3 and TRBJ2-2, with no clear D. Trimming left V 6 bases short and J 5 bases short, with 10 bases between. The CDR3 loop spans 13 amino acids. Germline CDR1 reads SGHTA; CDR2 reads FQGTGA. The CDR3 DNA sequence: TGTGCCAGCAGTAGTGTAGTGACCGGGGAGCTGTTTTTT. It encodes CASSSVVTGELFF.

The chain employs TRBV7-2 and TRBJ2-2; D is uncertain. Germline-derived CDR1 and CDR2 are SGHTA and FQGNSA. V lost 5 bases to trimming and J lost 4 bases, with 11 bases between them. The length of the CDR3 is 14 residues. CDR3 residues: CASSQLRFTGELFF. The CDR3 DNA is TGTGCCAGCAGCCAGTTAAGGTTCACCGGGGAGCTGTTTTTT.

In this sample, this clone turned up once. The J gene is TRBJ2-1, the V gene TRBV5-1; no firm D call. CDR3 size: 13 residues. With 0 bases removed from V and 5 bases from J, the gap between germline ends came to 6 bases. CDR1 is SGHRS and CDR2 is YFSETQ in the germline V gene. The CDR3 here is CASSLAQNNEQFF. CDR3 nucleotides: TGCGCCAGCAGCTTGGCCCAAAACAATGAGCAGTTCTTC.

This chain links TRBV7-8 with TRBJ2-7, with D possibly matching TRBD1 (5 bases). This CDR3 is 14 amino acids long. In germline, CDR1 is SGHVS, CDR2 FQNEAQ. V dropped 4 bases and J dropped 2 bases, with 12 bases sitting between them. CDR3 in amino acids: CASSSHRIPYEQYF. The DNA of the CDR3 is TGTGCCAGCAGCTCACACAGGATCCCCTACGAGCAGTACTTC.

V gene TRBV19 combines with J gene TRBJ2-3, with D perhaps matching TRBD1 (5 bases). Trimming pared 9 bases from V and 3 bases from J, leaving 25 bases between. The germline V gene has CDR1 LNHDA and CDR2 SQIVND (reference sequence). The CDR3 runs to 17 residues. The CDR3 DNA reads TGTGCCAGCCGCCCGCTGGGGCTGAGCCCTACAACAGATACGCAGTATTTT. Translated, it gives CASRPLGLSPTTDTQYF.

CDR3 amino acids: CASSVSAMNTEAFF. The CDR3 region has the DNA TGTGCCAGCAGCGTCTCCGCTATGAACACTGAAGCTTTCTTT. The V call is TRBV9, the J call TRBJ1-1; no clear D. Germline-derived CDR1 and CDR2 are SGDLS and YYNGEE. V dropped 2 bases and J dropped 0 bases, with 8 bases sitting between them. The CDR3 contains 14 residues.

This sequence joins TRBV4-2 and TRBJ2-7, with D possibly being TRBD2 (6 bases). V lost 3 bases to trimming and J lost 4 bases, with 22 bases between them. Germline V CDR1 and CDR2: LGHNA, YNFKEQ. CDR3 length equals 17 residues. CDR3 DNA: TGTGCCAGCAGCCAGGGTACCGGGGCGGGGATCGGGTACGAGCAGTACTTC. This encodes CASSQGTGAGIGYEQYF.

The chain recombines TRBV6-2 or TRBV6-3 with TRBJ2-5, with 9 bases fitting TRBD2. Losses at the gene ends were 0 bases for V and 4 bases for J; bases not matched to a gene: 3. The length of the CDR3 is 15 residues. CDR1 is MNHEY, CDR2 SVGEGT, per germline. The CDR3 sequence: CASSYSSGSLETQYF. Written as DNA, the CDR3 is TGTGCCAGCAGTTACTCTAGCGGGAGTTTAGAGACCCAGTACTTC.

In DNA, the CDR3 is TGCGCCAGCAGGGGTTGGCAGGGAGACACCGGGGAGCTGTTTTTT. It specifies CASRGWQGDTGELFF. The chain employs TRBV5-1 and TRBJ2-2; D assignment may be TRBD1 or TRBD2 (5 bases each). The CDR3 covers 15 residues. V lost 5 bases to trimming and J lost 3 bases, with 14 bases between them. Looked up from germline, CDR1 is SGHRS and CDR2 is YFSETQ. Drawing the rest from reference TRBV5-1 and TRBJ2-2, the complete variable domain is KAGVTQTPRYLIKTRGQQVTLSCSPISGHRSVSWYQQTPGQGLQFLFEYFSETQRNKGNFPGRFSGRQFSNSRSEMNVSTLELGDSALYLCASRGWQGDTGELFFGEGSRLTVL.

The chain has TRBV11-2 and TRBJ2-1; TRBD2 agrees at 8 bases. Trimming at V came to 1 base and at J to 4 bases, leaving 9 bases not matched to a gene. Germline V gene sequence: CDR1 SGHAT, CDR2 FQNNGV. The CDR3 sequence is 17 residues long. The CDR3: CASSLALLAAEYNEQFF. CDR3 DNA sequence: TGTGCCAGCAGCTTAGCTCTACTAGCGGCAGAATACAATGAGCAGTTCTTC. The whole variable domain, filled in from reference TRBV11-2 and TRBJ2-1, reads EAGVAQSPRYKIIEKRQSVAFWCNPISGHATLYWYQQILGQGPKLLIQFQNNGVVDDSQLPKDRFSAERLKGVDSTLKIQPAKLEDSAVYLCASSLALLAAEYNEQFFGPGTRLTVL.

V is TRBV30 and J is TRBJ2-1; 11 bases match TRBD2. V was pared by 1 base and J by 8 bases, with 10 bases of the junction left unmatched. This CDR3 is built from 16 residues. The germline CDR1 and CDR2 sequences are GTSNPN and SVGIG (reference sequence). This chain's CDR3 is CAWSDEPGLAEDEQFF. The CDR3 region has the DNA TGTGCCTGGAGTGACGAACCGGGACTAGCGGAAGATGAGCAGTTCTTC.

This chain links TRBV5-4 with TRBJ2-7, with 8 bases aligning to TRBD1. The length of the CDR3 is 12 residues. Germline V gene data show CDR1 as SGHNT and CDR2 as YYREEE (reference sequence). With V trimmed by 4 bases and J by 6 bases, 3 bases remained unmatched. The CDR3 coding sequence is TGTGCCAGCAGCAAAGACAGGGGCGAGCAGTACTTC. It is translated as CASSKDRGEQYF. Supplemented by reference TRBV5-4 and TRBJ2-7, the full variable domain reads ETGVTQSPTHLIKTRGQQVTLRCSSQSGHNTVSWYQQALGQGPQFIFQYYREEENGRGNFPPRFSGLQFPNYSSELNVNALELDDSALYLCASSKDRGEQYFGPGTRLTVT.